The T cell receptor beta chain described here comes from a study of blood T cells in healthy people across ages. V trimming: 10 bases; J trimming: 0 bases; junction bases outside the gene matches: 8. The CDR3 length is 16 residues. The V gene's germline CDR1 is MDHEN and CDR2 SYDVKM. Isolation yielded PBMCs, at least 6 million per sample, in every case. Primers used in a second PCR of about 6 to 11 cycles were a sample-barcoded 5' primer and a J-beta primer mix. TCRdb reanalysed the 5' RACE reads using MiXCR and keeps one entry per CDR3 protein. In the table there are about 580,000 distinct CDR3 sequences, around half of which are singletons.

V gene TRBV28 combines with J gene TRBJ1-4, with 10 bases lining up with TRBD1. This clonotype was obtained from a man older than 75 in good health. Sample: blood. CDR3 sequence reads: CATQGQGSSTNEKLFF. CDR3 sequence (DNA): TGTGCCACTCAGGGACAGGGGAGTTCAACTAATGAAAAACTGTTTTTT.